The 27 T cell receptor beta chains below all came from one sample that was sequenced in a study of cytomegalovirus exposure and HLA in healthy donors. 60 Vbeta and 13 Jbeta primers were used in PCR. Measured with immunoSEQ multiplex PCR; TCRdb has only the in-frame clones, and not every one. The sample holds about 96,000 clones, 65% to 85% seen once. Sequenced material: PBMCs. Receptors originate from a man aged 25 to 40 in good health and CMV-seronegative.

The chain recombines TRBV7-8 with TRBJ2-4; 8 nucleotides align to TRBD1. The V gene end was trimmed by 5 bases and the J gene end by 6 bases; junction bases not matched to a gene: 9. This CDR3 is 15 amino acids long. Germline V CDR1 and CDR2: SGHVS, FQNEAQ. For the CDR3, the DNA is TGTGCCAGCAGCCCACGTGACAGGGGAGGAAACATTCAGTACTTC. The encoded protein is CASSPRDRGGNIQYF. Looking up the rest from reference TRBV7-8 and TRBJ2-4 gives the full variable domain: GAGVSQSPRYKVAKRGQDVALRCDPISGHVSLFWYQQALGQGPEFLTYFQNEAQLDKSGLPSDRFFAERPEGSVSTLKIQRTQQEDSAVYLCASSPRDRGGNIQYFGAGTRLSVL.

DNA of the CDR3: TGCGCCAGCAGCTCCGGGGTAGTCGTTAGTAATGAGCAGTTCTTC. It yields the protein CASSSGVVVSNEQFF. The V gene is TRBV5-1, the J gene TRBJ2-1; possibly TRBD2 for D (5 bases). V gave up 3 bases and J gave up 7 bases, with 17 bases separating them. The CDR3 has 15 amino acids. Germline assignment: CDR1 SGHRS and CDR2 YFSETQ.

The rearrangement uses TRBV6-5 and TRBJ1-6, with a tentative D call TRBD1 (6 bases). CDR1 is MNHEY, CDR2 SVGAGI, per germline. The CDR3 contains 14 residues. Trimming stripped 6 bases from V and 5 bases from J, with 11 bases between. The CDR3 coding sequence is TGTGCCAGCAGAGAACAGGGAAATAATTCACCCCTCCACTTT. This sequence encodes CASREQGNNSPLHF.

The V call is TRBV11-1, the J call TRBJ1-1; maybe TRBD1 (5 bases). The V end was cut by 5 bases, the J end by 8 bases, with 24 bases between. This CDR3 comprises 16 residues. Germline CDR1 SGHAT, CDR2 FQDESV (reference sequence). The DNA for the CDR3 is TGTGCCAGCAGCACCTGGACGTGGACATCGAAAGCAGAAGCTTTCTTT. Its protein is CASSTWTWTSKAEAFF.

The CDR3 DNA is TGCAGCGTTGTGGGTAGCGGGGGGCCCACAGATACGCAGTATTTT. Protein: CSVVGSGGPTDTQYF. The genes are TRBV29-1 and TRBJ2-3, with TRBD2 matching 10 bases. The CDR3 covers 15 residues. V trimming: 4 bases; J trimming: 2 bases; junction bases outside the gene matches: 6. The germline V gene encodes CDR1 SQVTM and CDR2 ANQGSEA.

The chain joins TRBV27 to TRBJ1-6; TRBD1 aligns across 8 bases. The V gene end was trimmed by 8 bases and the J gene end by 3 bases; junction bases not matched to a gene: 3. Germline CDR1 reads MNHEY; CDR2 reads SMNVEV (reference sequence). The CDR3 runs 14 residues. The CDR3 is CASGTGGYNSPLHF. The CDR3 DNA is TGTGCCAGCGGAACAGGGGGCTATAATTCACCCCTCCACTTT.

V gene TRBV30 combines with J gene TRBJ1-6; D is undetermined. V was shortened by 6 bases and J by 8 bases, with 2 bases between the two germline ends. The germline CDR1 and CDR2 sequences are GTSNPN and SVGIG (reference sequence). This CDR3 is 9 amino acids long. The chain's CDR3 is CACYSPLHF. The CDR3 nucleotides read TGTGCCTGCTATTCACCCCTCCACTTT. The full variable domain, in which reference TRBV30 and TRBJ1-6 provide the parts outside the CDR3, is SQTIHQWPATLVQPVGSPLSLECTVEGTSNPNLYWYRQAAGRGLQLLFYSVGIGQISSEVPQNLSASRPQDRQFILSSKKLLLSDSGFYLCACYSPLHFGNGTRLTVT.

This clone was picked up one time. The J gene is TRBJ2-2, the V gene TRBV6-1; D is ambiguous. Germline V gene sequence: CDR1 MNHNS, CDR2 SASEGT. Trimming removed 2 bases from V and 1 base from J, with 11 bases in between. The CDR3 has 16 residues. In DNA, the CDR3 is TGTGCCAGCAGTGAAACCGCGACACTGAACACCGGGGAGCTGTTTTTT. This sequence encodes CASSETATLNTGELFF.

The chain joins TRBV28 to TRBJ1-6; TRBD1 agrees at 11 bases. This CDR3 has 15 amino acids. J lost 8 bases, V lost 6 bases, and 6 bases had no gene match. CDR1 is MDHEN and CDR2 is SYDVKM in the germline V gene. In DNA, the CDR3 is TGTGCCAGCAGCACGCCGGGACAGGGGGATTCACCCCTCCACTTT. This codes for CASSTPGQGDSPLHF.

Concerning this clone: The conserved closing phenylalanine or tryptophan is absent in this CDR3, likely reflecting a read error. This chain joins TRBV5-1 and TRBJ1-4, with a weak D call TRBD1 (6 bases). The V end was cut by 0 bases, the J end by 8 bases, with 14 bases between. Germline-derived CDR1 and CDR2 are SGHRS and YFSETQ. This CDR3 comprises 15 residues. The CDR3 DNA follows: TGCGCCAGCAGCTTGGCGGGACAAGGAGGAGAAAAACTGTTTGTT. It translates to CASSLAGQGGEKLFV.

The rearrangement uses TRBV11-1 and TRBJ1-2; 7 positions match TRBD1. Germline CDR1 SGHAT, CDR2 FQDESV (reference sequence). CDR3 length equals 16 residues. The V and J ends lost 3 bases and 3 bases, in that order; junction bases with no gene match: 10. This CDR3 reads CASSFEEGQGDYGYTF. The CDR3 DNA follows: TGTGCCAGCAGCTTCGAAGAAGGTCAGGGGGACTATGGCTACACCTTC.

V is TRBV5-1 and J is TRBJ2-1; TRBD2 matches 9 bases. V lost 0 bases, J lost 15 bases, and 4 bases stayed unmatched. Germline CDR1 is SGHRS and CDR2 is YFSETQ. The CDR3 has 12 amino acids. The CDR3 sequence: CASSLGAGGAFF. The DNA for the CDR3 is TGCGCCAGCAGCTTGGGAGCGGGGGGTGCGTTCTTC.

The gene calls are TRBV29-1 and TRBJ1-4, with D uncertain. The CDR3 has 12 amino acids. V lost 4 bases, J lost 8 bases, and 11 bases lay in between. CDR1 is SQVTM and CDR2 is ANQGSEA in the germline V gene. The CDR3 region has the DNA TGCAGCGTTGTGCGGGAAGGCGAAAAACTGTTTTTT. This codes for CSVVREGEKLFF.

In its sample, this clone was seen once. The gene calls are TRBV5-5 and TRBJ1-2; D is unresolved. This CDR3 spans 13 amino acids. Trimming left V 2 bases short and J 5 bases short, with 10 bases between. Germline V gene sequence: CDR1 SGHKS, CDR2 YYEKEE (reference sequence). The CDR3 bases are TGTGCCAGCAGCTTATTCTCTCTTTATGGCTACACCTTC. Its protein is CASSLFSLYGYTF.

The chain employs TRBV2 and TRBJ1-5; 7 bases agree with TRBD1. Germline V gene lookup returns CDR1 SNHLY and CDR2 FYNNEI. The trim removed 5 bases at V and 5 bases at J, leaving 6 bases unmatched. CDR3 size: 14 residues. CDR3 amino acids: CASSQNRGDQPQHF. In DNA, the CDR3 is TGTGCCAGCAGTCAGAACAGGGGAGATCAGCCCCAGCATTTT.

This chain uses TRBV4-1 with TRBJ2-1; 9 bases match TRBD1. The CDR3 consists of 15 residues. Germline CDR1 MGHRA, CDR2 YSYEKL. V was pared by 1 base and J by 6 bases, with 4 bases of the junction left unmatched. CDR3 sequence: CASSQGDRAVNEQFF. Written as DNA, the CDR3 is TGCGCCAGCAGCCAAGGGGACAGGGCTGTCAATGAGCAGTTCTTC.

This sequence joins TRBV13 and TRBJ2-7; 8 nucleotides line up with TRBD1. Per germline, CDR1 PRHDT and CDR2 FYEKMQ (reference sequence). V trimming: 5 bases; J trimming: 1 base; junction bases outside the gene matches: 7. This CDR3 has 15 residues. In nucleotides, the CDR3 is TGTGCCAGCAGCCGTCCGAGACAGGGGTCCTACGAGCAGTACTTC. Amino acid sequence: CASSRPRQGSYEQYF.

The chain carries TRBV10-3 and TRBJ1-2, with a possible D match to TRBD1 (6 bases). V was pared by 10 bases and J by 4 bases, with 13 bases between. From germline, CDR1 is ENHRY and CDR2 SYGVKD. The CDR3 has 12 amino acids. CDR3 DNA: TGTGCCACCACCACAGGGTCCTATGGCTACACCTTC. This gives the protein CATTTGSYGYTF.

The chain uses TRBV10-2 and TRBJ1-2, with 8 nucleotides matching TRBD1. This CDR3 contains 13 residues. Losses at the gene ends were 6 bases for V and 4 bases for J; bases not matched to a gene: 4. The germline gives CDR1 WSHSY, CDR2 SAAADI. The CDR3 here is CASRRDRSYGYTF. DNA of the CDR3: TGCGCCAGCAGGAGGGACAGGAGCTATGGCTACACCTTC.

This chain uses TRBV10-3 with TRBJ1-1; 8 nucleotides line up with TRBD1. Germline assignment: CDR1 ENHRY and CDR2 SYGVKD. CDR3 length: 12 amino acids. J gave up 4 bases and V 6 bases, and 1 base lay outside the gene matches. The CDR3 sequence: CAISTGGTEAFF. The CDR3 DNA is TGTGCCATCAGCACAGGGGGCACTGAAGCTTTCTTT.

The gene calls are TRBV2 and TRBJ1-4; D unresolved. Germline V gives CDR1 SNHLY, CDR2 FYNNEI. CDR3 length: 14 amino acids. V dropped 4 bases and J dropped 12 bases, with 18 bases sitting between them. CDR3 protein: CASSVGPTYYELFF. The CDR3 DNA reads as TGTGCCAGCAGTGTGGGCCCCACGTATTATGAACTGTTTTTT.

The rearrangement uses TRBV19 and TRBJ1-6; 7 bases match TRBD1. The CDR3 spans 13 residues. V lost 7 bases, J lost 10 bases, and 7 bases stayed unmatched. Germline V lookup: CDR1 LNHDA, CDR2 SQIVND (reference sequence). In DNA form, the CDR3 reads TGTGCCAGTATGCGACAGGGAGAATCACCCCTCCACTTT. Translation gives CASMRQGESPLHF.

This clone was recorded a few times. CDR3 coding DNA: TGTGCCGACCAACCTACAGGGGAAGGTACTGAAGCTTTCTTT. This encodes CADQPTGEGTEAFF. The chain has TRBV6-1 and TRBJ1-1; 7 bases are a match to TRBD1. The length of the CDR3 is 14 residues. Germline loops: CDR1 MNHNS, CDR2 SASEGT. Trimming cost V 11 bases and J 5 bases; bases outside gene matches: 14.

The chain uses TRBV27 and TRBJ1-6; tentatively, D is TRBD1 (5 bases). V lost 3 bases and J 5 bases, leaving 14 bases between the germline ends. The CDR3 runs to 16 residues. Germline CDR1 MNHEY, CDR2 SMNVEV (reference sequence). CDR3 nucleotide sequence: TGTGCCAGCAGTTTTCAGGGTGGTGGGAATAATTCACCCCTCCACTTT. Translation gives CASSFQGGGNNSPLHF.

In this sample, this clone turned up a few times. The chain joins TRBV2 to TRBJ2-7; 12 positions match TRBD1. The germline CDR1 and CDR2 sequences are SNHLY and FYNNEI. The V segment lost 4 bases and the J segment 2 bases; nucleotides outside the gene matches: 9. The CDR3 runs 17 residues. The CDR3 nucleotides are TGTGCCAGCAGTGTAACCGGGACAGGGGGCATCACCTACGAGCAGTACTTC. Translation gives CASSVTGTGGITYEQYF. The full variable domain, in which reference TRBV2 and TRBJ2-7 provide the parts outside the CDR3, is EPEVTQTPSHQVTQMGQEVILRCVPISNHLYFYWYRQILGQKVEFLVSFYNNEISEKSEIFDDQFSVERPDGSNFTLKIRSTKLEDSAMYFCASSVTGTGGITYEQYFGPGTRLTVT.

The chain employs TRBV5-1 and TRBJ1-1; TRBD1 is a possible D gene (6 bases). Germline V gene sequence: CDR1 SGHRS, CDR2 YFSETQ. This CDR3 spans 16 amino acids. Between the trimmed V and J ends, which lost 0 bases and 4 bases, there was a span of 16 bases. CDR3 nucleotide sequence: TGCGCCAGCAGCTTGGGAATACAGGGTCAGGTCACTGAAGCTTTCTTT. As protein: CASSLGIQGQVTEAFF.

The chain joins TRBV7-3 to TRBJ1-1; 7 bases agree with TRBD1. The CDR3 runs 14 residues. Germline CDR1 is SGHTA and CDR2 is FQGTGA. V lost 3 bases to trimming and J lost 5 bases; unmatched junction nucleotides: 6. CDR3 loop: CASSFNDRDTEAFF. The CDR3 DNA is TGTGCCAGCAGCTTTAACGACAGGGATACTGAAGCTTTCTTT.